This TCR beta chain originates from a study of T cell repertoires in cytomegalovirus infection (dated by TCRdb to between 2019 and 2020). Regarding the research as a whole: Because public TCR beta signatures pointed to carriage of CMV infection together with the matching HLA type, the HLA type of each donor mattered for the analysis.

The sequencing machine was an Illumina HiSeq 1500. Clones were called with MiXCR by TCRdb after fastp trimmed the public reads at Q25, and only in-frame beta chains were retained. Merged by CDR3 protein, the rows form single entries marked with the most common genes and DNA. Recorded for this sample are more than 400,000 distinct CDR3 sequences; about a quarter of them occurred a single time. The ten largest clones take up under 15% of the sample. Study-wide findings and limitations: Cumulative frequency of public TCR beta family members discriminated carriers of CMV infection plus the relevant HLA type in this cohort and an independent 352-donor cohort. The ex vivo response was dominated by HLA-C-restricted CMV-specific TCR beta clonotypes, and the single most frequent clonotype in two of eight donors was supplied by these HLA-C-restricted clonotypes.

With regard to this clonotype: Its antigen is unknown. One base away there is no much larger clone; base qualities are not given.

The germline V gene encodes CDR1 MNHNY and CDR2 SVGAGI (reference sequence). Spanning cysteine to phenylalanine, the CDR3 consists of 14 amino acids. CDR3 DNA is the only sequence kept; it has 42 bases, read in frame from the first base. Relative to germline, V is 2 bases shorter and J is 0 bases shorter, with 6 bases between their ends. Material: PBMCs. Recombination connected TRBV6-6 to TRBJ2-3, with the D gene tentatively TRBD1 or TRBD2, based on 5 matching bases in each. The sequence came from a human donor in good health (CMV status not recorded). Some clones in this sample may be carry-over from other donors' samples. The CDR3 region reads CASSYGDSTDTQYF. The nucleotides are TGTGCCAGCAGTTACGGGGACAGCACAGATACGCAGTATTTT.